This record looks at one T cell receptor (beta chain) sequence and its context. What it binds is unknown. The naive CD8 fraction comprised CD45RO-negative cells positively selected for CCR7 and excluded terminally differentiated effector memory CD45RA+ cells. The germline gives CDR1 MGHDK, CDR2 SYGVNS. Trimming pared 5 bases from V and 4 bases from J, leaving 12 bases between. This CDR3 is built from 13 residues. This sample was included in a study of shared clonotypes between healthy human individuals. Notes on the study in general: It was the non-shared clonotypes that had lower generation probabilities than clonotypes shared by all four donors. Naive CD4 clonotype sharing across several donors was approximately 5.2%.

Measured with immunoSEQ multiplex PCR; TCRdb has only the in-frame clones, and not every one. The sample lists hundreds of thousands of clones, about 90% seen once, with about 24% in the top ten. The V call is TRBV25-1, the J call TRBJ2-7; weak D call: TRBD1 (6 bases). This sequence originates from a young man in good health. Sequencing was carried out using naive CD8+ T cells sorted from blood. The CDR3 reads CASSTPRGYEQYF. The CDR3 coding sequence is TGTGCCAGCAGTACCCCGAGGGGGTACGAGCAGTACTTC.